These T cell receptor beta chains were read from a single sample in a study of radiotherapy plus CTLA-4 blockade in lung cancer. Measured with immunoSEQ multiplex PCR; TCRdb has only the in-frame clones, and not every one. The sample has some 66,000 clones; about 80% are singletons. The sample was peripheral blood, taken from a patient treated with radiotherapy plus ipilimumab. These receptors were collected from a human donor with non-small cell lung cancer who had a partial response to radiotherapy plus ipilimumab. Both conserved end residues are part of each CDR3. D genes are given only for firm matches. A clone size is listed for some rows: how often the clone was seen (once, few, many), or a class if it is expanded.

d_call j_call v_call clone_size cdr3_length cdr3_nt cdr3_aa
TRBD1 TRBJ2-7 TRBV5-8 . 15 TGTGCCAGCAGCTTAGCCGGGACAGGGGTTTACGAGCAGTACTTC CASSLAGTGVYEQYF
. TRBJ1-2 TRBV11-2 few 12 TGTGCCAGCAGCTTAGTCCAACTCGGCTACACCTTC CASSLVQLGYTF
TRBD1 TRBJ1-1 TRBV29-1 . 14 TGCAGCCCCAGGGACAGGCCAGCGAACACTGAAGCTTTCTTT CSPRDRPANTEAFF
TRBD1 TRBJ1-2 TRBV5-1 . 14 TGCGCCAGCAGCTGGACCGGGACAGAGGATGGCTACACCTTC CASSWTGTEDGYTF
. TRBJ2-3 TRBV2 . 14 TGTGCCAGCAGAGATGGTTTGTCCGCCGGTACGCAGTATTTT CASRDGLSAGTQYF
. TRBJ1-1 TRBV30 . 13 TGTGCCTGGAGGACAGGTTTATACACTGAAGCTTTCTTT CAWRTGLYTEAFF
TRBD2 TRBJ2-3 TRBV30 . 14 TGTGCCTGGACTACTAGCGGGAGGGCAGATACGCAGTATTTT CAWTTSGRADTQYF
TRBD2 TRBJ2-5 TRBV4-1 . 17 TGCGCCAGCAGCCTCCAATTCACTAGCGGGAGTAAAGAGACCCAGTACTTC CASSLQFTSGSKETQYF
TRBD2 TRBJ2-7 TRBV27 . 16 TGTGCCAGCAGTTTAGATATCGGGGGGACCCCCTACGAGCAGTACTTC CASSLDIGGTPYEQYF
TRBD2 TRBJ2-1 TRBV18 . 14 TGTGCCAGCTCACCGCGGGAGGCAGGAAATGAGCAGTTCTTC CASSPREAGNEQFF
. TRBJ2-6 TRBV28 once 13 TGTGCCAGCAGTTTTAAAAGAGAGGGCGTCCTGACTTTC CASSFKREGVLTF
TRBD2 TRBJ2-1 TRBV5-6 . 19 TGTGCCAGCAGCCGGGGACTAGCGGGAGGGAAAAGCTCCTACAATGAGCAGTTCTTC CASSRGLAGGKSSYNEQFF
. TRBJ2-5 TRBV10-1 . 14 TGCGCCAGCAGTAGCGACAGCGTCCAAGAGACCCAGTACTTC CASSSDSVQETQYF
. TRBJ2-7 TRBV7-8 . 15 TGTGCCAGCAGCCATAAGGGGCAGTCGTTCTACGAGCAGTACTTC CASSHKGQSFYEQYF
. TRBJ1-1 TRBV7-3 . 13 TGTGCCAGCAGCTTCGTTAGGAACACTGAAGCTTTCTTT CASSFVRNTEAFF
TRBD1 TRBJ2-1 TRBV5-1 once 14 TGCGCCAGCAGCTGGGACAGGGTCAACAATGAGCAGTTCTTC CASSWDRVNNEQFF
. TRBJ1-4 TRBV4-1 . 14 TGCGCCAGCAGCCAACCACAGGGTGATGAAAAACTGTTTTTT CASSQPQGDEKLFF
TRBD2 TRBJ2-5 TRBV5-4 . 15 TGTGCCAGCAGCCCTATAGCGGGAGCCGGAGAGACCCAGTACTTC CASSPIAGAGETQYF
TRBD1 TRBJ1-1 TRBV6-5 . 14 TGTGCCAGTCACCGGACAGGGTTGAACACTGAAGCTTTCTTT CASHRTGLNTEAFF
. TRBJ1-3 TRBV9 . 15 TGTGCCAGCAGCCCCTCGGGTATATCAGGAAACACCATATATTTT CASSPSGISGNTIYF
TRBD2 TRBJ2-1 TRBV7-8 . 16 TGTGCCAGCACCGGACTAGCGGGAGGTTCTGGCAATGAGCAGTTCTTC CASTGLAGGSGNEQFF
. TRBJ2-5 TRBV11-2 . 13 TGTGCCAGCAGCTTCAGCGGTAAAGAGACCCAGTACTTC CASSFSGKETQYF
TRBD2 TRBJ2-5 TRBV19 . 12 TGTGCCAGCCGACTAGCGGGAGAGACCCAGTACTTC CASRLAGETQYF
. TRBJ1-2 TRBV30 . 12 TGTGCCTGGAGCAACTTTAAGGGGGGCTACACCTTC CAWSNFKGGYTF
. TRBJ2-5 TRBV9 . 16 TGTGCCAGCAGCGCGTGGGACTCAATGAACCAAGAGACCCAGTACTTC CASSAWDSMNQETQYF
. TRBJ2-5 TRBV12-5 . 15 TGTGCTAGTGGTTTGGTAACTAGCCGTGAGTGGACCCAGTACTTC CASGLVTSREWTQYF
TRBD2 TRBJ2-5 TRBV2 . 13 TGTGCCAGCTCGGGAGGGCAACAAGAGACCCAGTACTTC CASSGGQQETQYF
TRBD2 TRBJ2-7 TRBV30 . 13 TGTGCCTGGAGCAAGCGGGAGGGCCTTGAGCAGTACTTC CAWSKREGLEQYF
TRBD2 TRBJ2-1 TRBV28 . 15 TGTGCCAGCAGGCCCCGGACTAGCGGGGGCGATGAGCAGTTCTTC CASRPRTSGGDEQFF
. TRBJ2-7 TRBV28 . 18 TGTGCCAGCAGACTTTCCACCCCTGGGTGGGAGCAATCCTACGAGCAGTACTTC CASRLSTPGWEQSYEQYF
TRBD2 TRBJ2-1 TRBV5-1 . 16 TGCGCCAGCAGCGTGCTAGCGGGAGCCTCCTACAATGAGCAGTTCTTC CASSVLAGASYNEQFF
TRBD2 TRBJ2-7 TRBV19 . 17 TGTGCCAGTAGTATCCCCCAGGGACTAGCGGGAGAAAACGAGCAGTACTTC CASSIPQGLAGENEQYF
. TRBJ1-4 TRBV21-1 . 14 TGTGCCAGCAGCAAATTAGACAGGCGGGAAAAACTGTTTTTT CASSKLDRREKLFF
TRBD1 TRBJ2-7 TRBV28 . 18 TGTGCCAGCACCACCACGTTCGGGACAGGGCGACCCTCCTACGAGCAGTACTTC CASTTTFGTGRPSYEQYF
TRBD2 TRBJ2-5 TRBV5-8 . 13 TGTGCCAGCAGCCGGACTAGCGTGGAGACCCAGTACTTC CASSRTSVETQYF
. TRBJ2-7 TRBV29-1 . 13 TGCAGCGTTGAAGTAGGGGGGGGGCTAGGGCAGTACTTC CSVEVGGGLGQYF
. TRBJ1-1 TRBV7-9 . 14 TGTGCCAGCAGCTTAGTAGGGGTGGGCACTGAAGCTTTCTTT CASSLVGVGTEAFF
. TRBJ2-1 TRBV27 . 14 TGTGCCAGCAGTCGACCCGGGACTCCCAATGAGCAGTTCTTC CASSRPGTPNEQFF
TRBD1 TRBJ1-5 TRBV28 . 16 TGTGCCAGCAGTTTGTCCACACAGGGGCGCAATCAGCCCCAGCATTTT CASSLSTQGRNQPQHF
TRBD2 TRBJ2-3 TRBV7-8 . 18 TGTGCCAGCAGCTTAGTATGGGGTCCTAGCGGAGCCACAGATACGCAGTATTTT CASSLVWGPSGATDTQYF
. TRBJ1-5 TRBV7-5 . 17 TGTGTCAGAAGCTTAGCGAAATTCAGGGGTATGGCTCAGCCCCAGCATTTT CVRSLAKFRGMAQPQHF
. TRBJ2-3 TRBV29-1 once 14 TGCAGCGTTTCGACTAGTTCTAGCACAGATACGCAGTATTTT CSVSTSSSTDTQYF
TRBD2 TRBJ2-3 TRBV7-3 . 18 TGTGCCAGCAGCGGGGCCAGCGGGAATACCCTTAGCGCAGATACGCAGTATTTT CASSGASGNTLSADTQYF